This TCR beta chain was recovered during a study of blood T cell repertoires in COVID-19. Whole-study context: There were acute and convalescent COVID-19 samples, and they came from the United States, Italy and Spain. The cDNA or gDNA used as material had been derived from T cells, B-cell-depleted T cells, or PBMCs.

In its sample, this clone was seen once. Authors' processing steps: Researchers report that nucleated cell counts were estimated from reference gene primer amplification. Some clones are missing from TCRdb's copy, which holds only in-frame ones; the method was immunoSEQ multiplex PCR. V, J and clone size are those of that table, while D and trimming were read from the DNA. In the table there are roughly 220,000 clones, about 78% of which are singletons. Germline V gives CDR1 LNHDA, CDR2 SQIVND (reference sequence). The CDR3 length is 15 residues. Trimming took 1 base from V and 5 from J; bases not matched to a gene: 7.

The gene calls are TRBV19 and TRBJ2-5; 7 bases fit TRBD2. The sequence was collected from a woman in her 70s with acute or convalescent COVID-19. What was sequenced was peripheral blood. DNA of the CDR3: TGTGCCAGTAGTATAGGTCTGGGGGGAGGGGAGACCCAGTACTTC. Translating gives CASSIGLGGGETQYF.